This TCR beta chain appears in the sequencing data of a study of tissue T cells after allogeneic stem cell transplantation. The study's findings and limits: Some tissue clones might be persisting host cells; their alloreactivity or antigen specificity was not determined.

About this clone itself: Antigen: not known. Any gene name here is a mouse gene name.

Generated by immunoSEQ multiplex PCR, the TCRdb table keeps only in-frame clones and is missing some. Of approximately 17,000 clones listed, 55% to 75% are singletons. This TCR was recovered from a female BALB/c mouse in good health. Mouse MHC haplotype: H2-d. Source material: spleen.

The sequenced part of the CDR3 DNA is TGTGCCAGCGGTGAGGGGGCTCCCAACGAAAGATTATTT. It yields the protein CASGEGAPNERLF. The full CDR3 is CASGEGAPNERLFF. This chain links TRBV13-2 with TRBJ1-4; tentatively, D is TRBD1 (6 bases). Read coverage stops 1 residue before the CDR3 terminus; the germline J gene supplies the remainder. V shed 2 bases and J shed 3 bases, with 8 bases lying between them. Germline V lookup: CDR1 NNHNN, CDR2 SYGAGS (reference sequence). The CDR3 has 14 residues.